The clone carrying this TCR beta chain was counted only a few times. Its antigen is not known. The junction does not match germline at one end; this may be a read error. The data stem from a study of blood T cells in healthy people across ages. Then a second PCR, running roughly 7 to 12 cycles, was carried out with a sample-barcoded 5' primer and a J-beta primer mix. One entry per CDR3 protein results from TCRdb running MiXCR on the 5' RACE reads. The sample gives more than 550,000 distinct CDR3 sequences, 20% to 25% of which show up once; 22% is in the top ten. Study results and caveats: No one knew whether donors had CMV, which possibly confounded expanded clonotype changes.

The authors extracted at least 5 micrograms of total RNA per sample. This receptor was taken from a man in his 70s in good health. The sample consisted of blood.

The CDR3 spells CSVDPHQGQGIF. CDR3 DNA: TGCAGCGTTGATCCCCACCAGGGACAAGGGATCTTC. The chain has TRBV29-1 and TRBJ2-1, with TRBD1 as a possible D gene (6 bases). Looked up from germline, CDR1 is SQVTM and CDR2 is ANQGSEA. The CDR3 is 12 amino acids.